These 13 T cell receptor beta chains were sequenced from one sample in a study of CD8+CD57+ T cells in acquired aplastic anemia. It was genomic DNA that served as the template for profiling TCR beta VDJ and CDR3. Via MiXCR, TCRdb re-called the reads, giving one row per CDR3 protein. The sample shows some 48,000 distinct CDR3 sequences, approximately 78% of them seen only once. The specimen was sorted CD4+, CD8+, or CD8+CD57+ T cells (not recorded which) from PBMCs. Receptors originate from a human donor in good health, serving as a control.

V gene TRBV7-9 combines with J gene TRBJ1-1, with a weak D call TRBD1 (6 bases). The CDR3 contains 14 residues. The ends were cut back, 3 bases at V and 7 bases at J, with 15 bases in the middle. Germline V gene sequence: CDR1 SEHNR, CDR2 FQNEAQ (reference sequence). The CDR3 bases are TGTGCCAGCAGCTTGTTCACGCGAGGGGGTGAAGCTTTCTTT. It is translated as CASSLFTRGGEAFF. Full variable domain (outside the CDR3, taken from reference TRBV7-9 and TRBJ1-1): DTGVSQNPRHKITKRGQNVTFRCDPISEHNRLYWYRQTLGQGPEFLTYFQNEAQLEKSRLLSDRFSAERPKGSFSTLEIQRTEQGDSAMYLCASSLFTRGGEAFFGQGTRLTVV.

CDR3 protein: CASSGGHPDTQYF. In DNA form, the CDR3 reads TGTGCCAGTAGCGGGGGGCATCCAGATACGCAGTATTTT. The rearrangement uses TRBV19 and TRBJ2-3; D might be TRBD2 (7 bases). The germline gives CDR1 LNHDA, CDR2 SQIVND (reference sequence). Trimming left V 6 bases short and J 4 bases short, with 11 bases between. The length of the CDR3 is 13 residues.

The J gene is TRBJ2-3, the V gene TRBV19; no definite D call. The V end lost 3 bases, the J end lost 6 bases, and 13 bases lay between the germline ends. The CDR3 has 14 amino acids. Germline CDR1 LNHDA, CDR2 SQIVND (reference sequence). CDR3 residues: CASSIAADGDTQYF. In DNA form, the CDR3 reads TGTGCCAGTAGTATCGCCGCCGACGGGGATACGCAGTATTTT.

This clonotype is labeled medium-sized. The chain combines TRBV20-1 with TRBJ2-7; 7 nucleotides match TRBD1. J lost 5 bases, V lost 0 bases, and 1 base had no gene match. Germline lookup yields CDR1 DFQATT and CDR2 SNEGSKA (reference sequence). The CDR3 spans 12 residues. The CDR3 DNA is TGCAGTGCTAGAGAAACAGGGGACGAGCAGTACTTC. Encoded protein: CSARETGDEQYF.

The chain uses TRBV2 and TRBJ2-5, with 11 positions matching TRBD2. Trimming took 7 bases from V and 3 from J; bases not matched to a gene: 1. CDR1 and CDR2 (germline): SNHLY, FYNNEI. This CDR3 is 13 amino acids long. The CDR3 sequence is CASILAGEETQYF. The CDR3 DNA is TGTGCCAGCATACTAGCGGGGGAAGAGACCCAGTACTTC.

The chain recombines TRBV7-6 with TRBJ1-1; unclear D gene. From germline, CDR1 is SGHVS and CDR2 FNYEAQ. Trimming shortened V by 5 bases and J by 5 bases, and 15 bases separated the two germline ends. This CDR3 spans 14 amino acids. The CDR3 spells CASSTRATSTEAFF. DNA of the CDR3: TGTGCCAGCAGCACCCGGGCCACTAGTACTGAAGCTTTCTTT. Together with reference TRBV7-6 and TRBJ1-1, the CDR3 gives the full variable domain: GAGVSQSPRYKVTKRGQDVALRCDPISGHVSLYWYRQALGQGPEFLTYFNYEAQQDKSGLPNDRFSAERPEGSISTLTIQRTEQRDSAMYRCASSTRATSTEAFFGQGTRLTVV.

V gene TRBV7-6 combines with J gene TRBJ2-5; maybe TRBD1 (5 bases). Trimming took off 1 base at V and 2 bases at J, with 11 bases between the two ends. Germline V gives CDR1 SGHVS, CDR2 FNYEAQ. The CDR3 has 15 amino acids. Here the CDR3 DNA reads TGTGCCAGCAGCTTAGGGCGACAGCCTCAAGAGACCCAGTACTTC. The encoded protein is CASSLGRQPQETQYF.

The CDR3 bases are TGCAGTGCTAGAAAGGGGGCACTATCAGATACGCAGTATTTT. Translated, it gives CSARKGALSDTQYF. This chain connects TRBV20-1 to TRBJ2-3, with 7 bases lining up with TRBD1. CDR3 length equals 14 residues. Germline V gives CDR1 DFQATT, CDR2 SNEGSKA (reference sequence). After removal of 2 bases from V and 4 bases from J, the junction contained 6 bases not matched to a gene.

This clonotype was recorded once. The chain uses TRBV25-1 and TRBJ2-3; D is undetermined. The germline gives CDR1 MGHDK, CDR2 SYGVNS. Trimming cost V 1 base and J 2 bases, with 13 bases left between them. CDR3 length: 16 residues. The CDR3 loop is CASSEWSRLPTDTQYF. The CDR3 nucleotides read TGTGCCAGCAGTGAATGGTCCAGGTTGCCCACAGATACGCAGTATTTT.

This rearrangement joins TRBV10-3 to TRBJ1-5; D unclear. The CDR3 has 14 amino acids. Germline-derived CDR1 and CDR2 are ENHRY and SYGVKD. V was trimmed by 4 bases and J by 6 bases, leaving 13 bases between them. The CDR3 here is CAISGPDLSQPQHF. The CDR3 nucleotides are TGTGCCATCAGTGGCCCGGACCTGAGTCAGCCCCAGCATTTT.

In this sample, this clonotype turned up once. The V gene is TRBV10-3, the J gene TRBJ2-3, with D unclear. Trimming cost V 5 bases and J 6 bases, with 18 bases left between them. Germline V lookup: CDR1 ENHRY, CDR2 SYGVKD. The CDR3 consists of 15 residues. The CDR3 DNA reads TGTGCCATCAGTTCAGGCCCGAGGCGTTCGGATACGCAGTATTTT. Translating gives CAISSGPRRSDTQYF.

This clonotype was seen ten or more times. Here the CDR3 reads CASSPNRGAYEQYF. DNA for the CDR3: TGTGCCAGCAGTCCAAACAGGGGGGCCTACGAGCAGTACTTC. The chain combines TRBV28 with TRBJ2-7; TRBD1 aligns across 8 bases. Germline CDR1 is MDHEN and CDR2 is SYDVKM. The CDR3 sequence is 14 residues long. The V gene end was trimmed by 5 bases and the J gene end by 2 bases; junction bases not matched to a gene: 5.

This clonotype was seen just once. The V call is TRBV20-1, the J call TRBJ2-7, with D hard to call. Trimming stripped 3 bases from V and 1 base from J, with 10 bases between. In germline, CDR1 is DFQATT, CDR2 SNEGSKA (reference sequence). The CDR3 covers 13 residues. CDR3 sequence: CSARAPHSYEQYF. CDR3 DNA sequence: TGCAGTGCTAGGGCCCCTCATTCCTACGAGCAGTACTTC.